The rows below give T cell receptor beta chains drawn from one sample of a study of OX40 agonist ivuxolimab in advanced cancers. Here immunoSEQ multiplex PCR was the method, and the copy in TCRdb shows in-frame clones only, minus some. The sample lists 81,000 or so clones, about 88% occurring once. The starting material was CD4+ or CD8+ T cells sorted from blood, obtained in a trial of the OX40 agonist ivuxolimab. These receptors all stem from an adult with an advanced solid tumor such as melanoma, head and neck, liver or kidney cancer. Each CDR3 is given with its conserved first and last residue. The order of the fields is V gene, D gene, clone size, J gene, CDR3 protein, CDR3 DNA. The D gene is left open where the match is weak. Rows may omit the clone size; those that give it use once, few, many or a size class.

v_gene: TRBV7-3
d_gene: NA
abundance: NA
j_gene: TRBJ2-3
CDR3aa: CASSLSAYPGSTDTQYF
CDR3nt: TGTGCCAGCAGCTTATCTGCCTACCCGGGGAGCACAGATACGCAGTATTTT

v_gene: TRBV29-1
d_gene: NA
abundance: NA
j_gene: TRBJ2-1
CDR3aa: CSVGQGDEQFF
CDR3nt: TGCAGCGTTGGGCAGGGCGATGAGCAGTTCTTC

v_gene: TRBV18
d_gene: NA
abundance: NA
j_gene: TRBJ1-1
CDR3aa: CASSTMTMNTEAFF
CDR3nt: TGTGCCAGCTCAACCATGACGATGAACACTGAAGCTTTCTTT

v_gene: TRBV7-2
d_gene: NA
abundance: NA
j_gene: TRBJ2-7
CDR3aa: CASSLAVRSPLREQYF
CDR3nt: TGTGCCAGCAGCTTAGCAGTTAGGAGTCCCCTCCGGGAGCAGTACTTC

v_gene: TRBV28
d_gene: NA
abundance: NA
j_gene: TRBJ1-5
CDR3aa: CASSSLGGGNQPQHF
CDR3nt: TGTGCCAGCAGTTCTTTGGGCGGGGGGAATCAGCCCCAGCATTTT

v_gene: TRBV10-3
d_gene: TRBD1
abundance: NA
j_gene: TRBJ2-7
CDR3aa: CAISESRDRGYEQYF
CDR3nt: TGTGCCATCAGTGAGTCCCGGGACAGGGGCTACGAGCAGTACTTC

v_gene: TRBV11-2
d_gene: TRBD1
abundance: NA
j_gene: TRBJ2-1
CDR3aa: CASSARDRVNEQFF
CDR3nt: TGTGCCAGCAGCGCGCGGGACAGGGTGAATGAGCAGTTCTTC

v_gene: TRBV19
d_gene: NA
abundance: NA
j_gene: TRBJ2-5
CDR3aa: CASLGVETQYF
CDR3nt: TGTGCTTCACTCGGGGTGGAGACCCAGTACTTC

v_gene: TRBV9
d_gene: NA
abundance: NA
j_gene: TRBJ2-1
CDR3aa: CASSVQSDPYNEQFF
CDR3nt: TGTGCCAGCAGCGTGCAAAGTGATCCCTACAATGAGCAGTTCTTC

v_gene: TRBV7-9
d_gene: TRBD1
abundance: NA
j_gene: TRBJ1-1
CDR3aa: CASSSKGQGMNTEAFF
CDR3nt: TGTGCCAGCAGCTCTAAAGGACAGGGAATGAACACTGAAGCTTTCTTT

v_gene: TRBV6-1
d_gene: NA
abundance: NA
j_gene: TRBJ1-3
CDR3aa: CASRTSNSGNTIYF
CDR3nt: TGTGCCAGCAGGACGAGCAACTCTGGAAACACCATATATTTT

v_gene: TRBV11-3
d_gene: NA
abundance: NA
j_gene: TRBJ2-2
CDR3aa: CASSLSRVKLFF
CDR3nt: TGTGCCAGCAGCTTGAGCAGGGTGAAGCTGTTTTTT

v_gene: TRBV12-5
d_gene: NA
abundance: NA
j_gene: TRBJ2-7
CDR3aa: CASGLGQIGDEQYF
CDR3nt: TGTGCTAGTGGTTTGGGACAGATAGGGGACGAGCAGTACTTC

v_gene: TRBV25-1
d_gene: NA
abundance: NA
j_gene: TRBJ1-2
CDR3aa: CASSEYGGSGYTF
CDR3nt: TGTGCCAGCAGTGAATATGGGGGGAGCGGCTACACCTTC

v_gene: TRBV5-1
d_gene: NA
abundance: NA
j_gene: TRBJ1-4
CDR3aa: CASSSGLGRQTVNEKLFF
CDR3nt: TGCGCCAGCAGCTCGGGGTTGGGGAGACAGACCGTTAATGAAAAACTGTTTTTT

v_gene: TRBV10-2
d_gene: TRBD1
abundance: NA
j_gene: TRBJ1-1
CDR3aa: CASSEAGGGRKAFF
CDR3nt: TGCGCCAGCAGTGAGGCAGGGGGGGGCAGAAAAGCTTTCTTT

v_gene: TRBV11-3
d_gene: NA
abundance: once
j_gene: TRBJ2-1
CDR3aa: CASSPSDYNEQFF
CDR3nt: TGTGCCAGCAGCCCCTCCGATTACAATGAGCAGTTCTTC

v_gene: TRBV7-6
d_gene: TRBD1
abundance: NA
j_gene: TRBJ2-3
CDR3aa: CASSVGQGADTQYF
CDR3nt: TGTGCCAGCAGCGTGGGACAGGGAGCAGATACGCAGTATTTT

v_gene: TRBV19
d_gene: NA
abundance: NA
j_gene: TRBJ1-5
CDR3aa: CASSEGGSKPQHF
CDR3nt: TGTGCCAGCTCGGAAGGGGGGAGCAAGCCCCAGCATTTT

v_gene: TRBV2
d_gene: TRBD1
abundance: NA
j_gene: TRBJ1-1
CDR3aa: CASRGIQGAGTEAFF
CDR3nt: TGTGCCAGCAGGGGCATACAGGGGGCCGGCACTGAAGCTTTCTTT

v_gene: TRBV7-6
d_gene: TRBD1
abundance: NA
j_gene: TRBJ2-7
CDR3aa: CASSFGQGVYEQYF
CDR3nt: TGTGCCAGCAGCTTTGGACAGGGGGTATACGAGCAGTACTTC

v_gene: TRBV9
d_gene: NA
abundance: NA
j_gene: TRBJ2-5
CDR3aa: CASSVGAVTQETQYF
CDR3nt: TGTGCCAGCAGCGTTGGGGCTGTGACCCAAGAGACCCAGTACTTC

v_gene: TRBV6-6
d_gene: TRBD1
abundance: once
j_gene: TRBJ1-1
CDR3aa: CASSYKLKGAGTEAFF
CDR3nt: TGTGCCAGCAGTTACAAGCTTAAGGGGGCAGGCACTGAAGCTTTCTTT

v_gene: TRBV5-1
d_gene: NA
abundance: NA
j_gene: TRBJ1-5
CDR3aa: CASSPAGFNQPQHF
CDR3nt: TGCGCCAGCAGCCCTGCAGGGTTCAATCAGCCCCAGCATTTT

v_gene: TRBV6-1
d_gene: NA
abundance: NA
j_gene: TRBJ1-2
CDR3aa: CASSRTGRGNYGYTF
CDR3nt: TGTGCCAGCAGTAGAACGGGACGGGGTAACTATGGCTACACCTTC

v_gene: TRBV2
d_gene: NA
abundance: NA
j_gene: TRBJ1-4
CDR3aa: CASREAPTPREKLFF
CDR3nt: TGTGCCAGCAGGGAGGCACCCACACCGAGAGAAAAACTGTTTTTT

v_gene: TRBV10-2
d_gene: NA
abundance: NA
j_gene: TRBJ1-1
CDR3aa: CASSDADRAEAFF
CDR3nt: TGCGCCAGCAGCGACGCGGACAGAGCTGAAGCTTTCTTT

v_gene: TRBV4-1
d_gene: NA
abundance: NA
j_gene: TRBJ1-2
CDR3aa: CASSQDLTGLGSYTF
CDR3nt: TGCGCCAGCAGCCAAGATCTGACGGGCCTAGGAAGCTACACCTTC

v_gene: TRBV28
d_gene: NA
abundance: NA
j_gene: TRBJ1-5
CDR3aa: CASSSLGRVYQPQHF
CDR3nt: TGTGCCAGCAGTTCCCTTGGGCGGGTTTATCAGCCCCAGCATTTT

v_gene: TRBV9
d_gene: TRBD1
abundance: NA
j_gene: TRBJ1-5
CDR3aa: CASSAGQGNQPQHF
CDR3nt: TGTGCCAGCAGCGCGGGACAGGGGAATCAGCCCCAGCATTTT

v_gene: TRBV2
d_gene: NA
abundance: once
j_gene: TRBJ2-4
CDR3aa: CASSPGQNIQYF
CDR3nt: TGTGCCAGCAGTCCTGGGCAAAACATTCAGTACTTC

v_gene: TRBV9
d_gene: NA
abundance: NA
j_gene: TRBJ2-7
CDR3aa: CASSVDSRARAYEQYF
CDR3nt: TGTGCCAGCAGCGTAGATAGTAGGGCCAGGGCCTACGAGCAGTACTTC

v_gene: TRBV5-1
d_gene: NA
abundance: NA
j_gene: TRBJ2-7
CDR3aa: CASSLIPGTSYEQYF
CDR3nt: TGCGCCAGCAGCTTGATCCCAGGTACTTCCTACGAGCAGTACTTC

v_gene: TRBV7-9
d_gene: NA
abundance: NA
j_gene: TRBJ1-1
CDR3aa: CASSYMGGGNTEAFF
CDR3nt: TGTGCCAGCAGCTATATGGGTGGTGGGAACACTGAAGCTTTCTTT

v_gene: TRBV5-4
d_gene: NA
abundance: NA
j_gene: TRBJ2-1
CDR3aa: CASSQDSGRQQFF
CDR3nt: TGCGCCAGCAGCCAAGACTCCGGACGCCAGCAGTTCTTC

v_gene: TRBV6-6
d_gene: NA
abundance: NA
j_gene: TRBJ2-3
CDR3aa: CASSSTVNTDTQYF
CDR3nt: TGTGCCAGCAGCTCGACAGTTAACACAGATACGCAGTATTTT

v_gene: TRBV10-3
d_gene: NA
abundance: NA
j_gene: TRBJ2-3
CDR3aa: CATTSSTDTQYF
CDR3nt: TGTGCCACCACATCTAGCACAGATACGCAGTATTTT

v_gene: TRBV2
d_gene: NA
abundance: NA
j_gene: TRBJ1-2
CDR3aa: CASSLGQPNTF
CDR3nt: TGTGCCAGCAGTCTGGGACAACCGAACACCTTC

v_gene: TRBV18
d_gene: NA
abundance: NA
j_gene: TRBJ2-5
CDR3aa: CASSPPTPETQYF
CDR3nt: TGTGCCAGCTCACCTCCAACCCCAGAGACCCAGTACTTC

v_gene: TRBV7-9
d_gene: NA
abundance: NA
j_gene: TRBJ2-7
CDR3aa: CASSGGDSTSYEQYF
CDR3nt: TGTGCCAGCAGCGGGGGGGACAGCACATCCTACGAGCAGTACTTC

v_gene: TRBV27
d_gene: NA
abundance: NA
j_gene: TRBJ1-4
CDR3aa: CASSLGVNEKLFF
CDR3nt: TGTGCCAGCAGTTTGGGAGTTAATGAAAAACTGTTTTTT

v_gene: TRBV21-1
d_gene: NA
abundance: NA
j_gene: TRBJ1-5
CDR3aa: CASNGTGRAPYQPQHF
CDR3nt: TGTGCCAGCAATGGAACAGGGAGGGCTCCGTATCAGCCCCAGCATTTT

v_gene: TRBV5-1
d_gene: NA
abundance: few
j_gene: TRBJ1-2
CDR3aa: CASSLEPGSYGYTF
CDR3nt: TGCGCCAGCAGCTTGGAGCCGGGAAGCTATGGCTACACCTTC

v_gene: TRBV18
d_gene: NA
abundance: NA
j_gene: TRBJ1-1
CDR3aa: CASSPLRNTEAFF
CDR3nt: TGTGCCAGCTCACCACTCAGGAACACTGAAGCTTTCTTT

v_gene: TRBV5-1
d_gene: NA
abundance: NA
j_gene: TRBJ1-1
CDR3aa: CASSSSPEAEAFF
CDR3nt: TGCGCCAGCAGCTCGAGCCCCGAAGCTGAAGCTTTCTTT

v_gene: TRBV9
d_gene: TRBD1
abundance: NA
j_gene: TRBJ2-7
CDR3aa: CASSGHPGQGAPYEQYF
CDR3nt: TGTGCCAGCAGCGGACACCCGGGACAGGGGGCCCCATACGAGCAGTACTTC

v_gene: TRBV7-2
d_gene: NA
abundance: NA
j_gene: TRBJ2-3
CDR3aa: CASSLNGGAASNTQYF
CDR3nt: TGTGCCAGCAGCCTCAACGGAGGAGCCGCCTCAAATACGCAGTATTTT

v_gene: TRBV29-1
d_gene: NA
abundance: once
j_gene: TRBJ2-5
CDR3aa: CSVGRDIQETQYF
CDR3nt: TGCAGCGTTGGCAGGGACATCCAAGAGACCCAGTACTTC